Below, 8 T cell receptor beta chains from the same sample are listed, as sequenced in a study of blood T cell repertoires in COVID-19. Libraries were prepared by immunoSEQ multiplex PCR; TCRdb keeps only in-frame clonotypes and omits some of them. Of roughly 250,000 clones in the sample, about 91% were seen once. The sequencing sample was made of peripheral blood. The source is a person aged 18 to 30 with COVID-19, enrolled during active disease.

The rearrangement joins TRBV7-2 to TRBJ1-2; 7 bases are shared with TRBD1. The CDR3 is made up of 13 amino acids. Losses at the gene ends were 10 bases for V and 3 bases for J; bases not matched to a gene: 8. The V gene's germline CDR1 is SGHTA and CDR2 FQGNSA. CDR3 amino acids: CAIGGPGHYGYTF. The CDR3 DNA is TGTGCCATAGGGGGCCCGGGGCACTATGGCTACACCTTC.

V is TRBV7-2 and J is TRBJ2-3; D is uncertain. From germline, CDR1 is SGHTA and CDR2 FQGNSA. The CDR3 runs to 14 residues. V shed 4 bases and J shed 6 bases, with 14 bases lying between them. Here the CDR3 reads CASSSSPRLDTQYF. As DNA, the CDR3 is TGTGCCAGCAGCTCTTCTCCTAGATTGGATACGCAGTATTTT.

As for this clone: The same CDR3 also results from other DNA sequences found in this sample. This chain uses TRBV27 with TRBJ2-7; D might be TRBD1 (6 bases). The V gene's germline CDR1 is MNHEY and CDR2 SMNVEV (reference sequence). V was clipped by 2 bases and J by 1 base, with 9 bases between them. The CDR3 is made up of 14 amino acids. The CDR3 here is CASSLTGPSYEQYF. CDR3 nucleotides: TGTGCCAGCAGTTTAACAGGGCCATCCTACGAGCAGTACTTC.

The chain carries TRBV19 and TRBJ2-3; a weak D match, TRBD1 (6 bases). Trimming removed 5 bases at V and 2 bases at J, with 11 bases between. This CDR3 comprises 14 residues. In germline, CDR1 is LNHDA, CDR2 SQIVND (reference sequence). This CDR3 is CASSQQGITDTQYF. The CDR3 nucleotides are TGTGCCAGTAGTCAGCAGGGGATCACAGATACGCAGTATTTT.

The chain uses TRBV24-1 and TRBJ2-3; perhaps TRBD2 as D (7 bases). The germline CDR1 and CDR2 sequences are KGHDR and SFDVKD. V was trimmed by 3 bases and J by 5 bases, leaving 20 bases between them. CDR3 length: 17 amino acids. CDR3 in amino acids: CATSDPRPTGGGDTQYF. CDR3 nucleotides: TGTGCCACCAGTGATCCCCGCCCGACAGGCGGGGGAGATACGCAGTATTTT.

This clone was detected once. The chain couples TRBV11-2 to TRBJ1-4; maybe TRBD1 (5 bases). Trimming stripped 6 bases from V and 4 bases from J, with 9 bases between. Looked up from germline, CDR1 is SGHAT and CDR2 is FQNNGV. There are 13 residues in the CDR3. CDR3 sequence (DNA): TGTGCCAGCAGATCAGGGAATAATGAAAAACTGTTTTTT. Residues: CASRSGNNEKLFF.

The chain recombines TRBV7-9 with TRBJ2-1; 7 bases align to TRBD1. The trim removed 5 bases at V and 4 bases at J, leaving 11 bases unmatched. The CDR3 has 16 amino acids. Germline lookup yields CDR1 SEHNR and CDR2 FQNEAQ (reference sequence). The CDR3 nucleotides read TGTGCCAGCAGCACGACCGGGACAGTAGCTTACAATGAGCAGTTCTTC. Translating gives CASSTTGTVAYNEQFF.

This chain uses TRBV9 with TRBJ1-4; D call uncertain. Germline lookup yields CDR1 SGDLS and CDR2 YYNGEE. V shed 1 base and J shed 3 bases, with 7 bases lying between them. The CDR3 sequence is 14 residues long. CDR3 in amino acids: CASSVSGPNEKLFF. Written as DNA, the CDR3 is TGTGCCAGCAGCGTAAGTGGGCCTAATGAAAAACTGTTTTTT. Using reference TRBV9 and TRBJ1-4 for the parts outside the CDR3, the full variable domain is DSGVTQTPKHLITATGQRVTLRCSPRSGDLSVYWYQQSLDQGLQFLIQYYNGEERAKGNILERFSAQQFPDLHSELNLSSLELGDSALYFCASSVSGPNEKLFFGSGTQLSVL.